These 8 T cell receptor beta chains share one sample of origin, sequenced in a study of T cell repertoires in aging, cancer and after chemotherapy. The template was genomic DNA from peripheral blood, not RNA. TRB rearrangements spanning V, D and J were amplified using mixed TRB-A/B primers. Each CDR3 protein is one row after TCRdb ran MiXCR on the multiplex PCR reads. In the table there are roughly 7,000 distinct CDR3 sequences, 30% of which are singletons. The sample comprised blood. These receptors came from a human donor with a blood cancer.

V is TRBV15 and J is TRBJ1-2; 8 bases match TRBD1. The germline gives CDR1 LNHNV, CDR2 YYDKDF (reference sequence). Trimming took 5 bases from V and 7 from J; bases not matched to a gene: 6. This CDR3 is built from 13 residues. As DNA, the CDR3 is TGTGCCACCAGCCCCCGGACAGGGTTTGGCTACACCTTC. Translation: CATSPRTGFGYTF.

V gene TRBV27 combines with J gene TRBJ2-5, with D perhaps TRBD2 (5 bases). Germline V CDR1 and CDR2: MNHEY, SMNVEV (reference sequence). V lost 3 bases to trimming and J lost 5 bases, with 10 bases between them. The CDR3 has 13 amino acids. For the CDR3, the DNA is TGTGCCAGCAGTTTCGAAAGAGGGGAGACCCAGTACTTC. This gives the protein CASSFERGETQYF.

This clonotype is labeled medium-sized. V usage is TRBV11-3 and J usage is TRBJ2-1; possible D gene TRBD2, 6 bases. Germline V gene lookup returns CDR1 SGHNT and CDR2 YENEEA. The CDR3 totals 14 residues. V dropped 5 bases and J dropped 6 bases, with 14 bases sitting between them. CDR3 DNA: TGTGCCAGCAGCCTACCTGGAGGGGCCAATGAGCAGTTCTTC. This gives the protein CASSLPGGANEQFF.

This clonotype was seen only a few times. The chain couples TRBV18 to TRBJ1-1, with a weak D call TRBD1 (5 bases). V was shortened by 2 bases and J by 4 bases, with 11 bases between the two germline ends. CDR3 length equals 14 residues. The V gene's germline CDR1 is KGHSH and CDR2 LQKENI. This CDR3 reads CASSPGLGTTEAFF. DNA of the CDR3: TGTGCCAGCTCACCAGGTCTAGGGACCACTGAAGCTTTCTTT.

By its share, this clonotype is medium-sized. The J gene is TRBJ1-2, the V gene TRBV29-1; weak D call: TRBD1 (6 bases). V lost 7 bases, J lost 4 bases, and 19 bases lay in between. From germline, CDR1 is SQVTM and CDR2 ANQGSEA. CDR3 length: 14 amino acids. For the CDR3, the DNA is TGCAGCGCCGAGGGGCGGGGGCGCAGCTATGGCTACACCTTC. Translation gives CSAEGRGRSYGYTF.

This clonotype was seen a handful of times. This chain uses TRBV5-6 with TRBJ2-7, with 8 bases lining up with TRBD1. CDR3 length: 15 amino acids. V shed 4 bases, J shed 0 bases, and the junction held 6 bases outside the gene matches. CDR1 and CDR2 (germline): SGHDT, YYEEEE. The CDR3, as DNA: TGTGCCAGCAGCAAGGACAGGGCCCTCTCCTACGAGCAGTACTTC. The encoded protein is CASSKDRALSYEQYF.

This clonotype counts as medium-sized. In DNA, the CDR3 is TGTGCCAGCAGTCCCGGACAGGGCCACGGCTACACCTTC. As protein: CASSPGQGHGYTF. The chain employs TRBV11-3 and TRBJ1-2; 8 bases fit TRBD1. CDR3 length: 13 residues. Trimming took 6 bases from V and 8 from J; bases not matched to a gene: 8. Per germline, CDR1 SGHNT and CDR2 YENEEA.

This clonotype was picked up a small number of times. The J gene is TRBJ2-3, the V gene TRBV6-1; D gene unclear. Germline V gives CDR1 MNHNS, CDR2 SASEGT. V was cut by 0 bases and J by 5 bases, with 12 bases left in between. There are 15 residues in the CDR3. This CDR3 reads CASSEADGNVDTQYF. CDR3 in DNA: TGTGCCAGCAGTGAAGCTGACGGTAATGTAGATACGCAGTATTTT.